What follows are 3 T cell receptor beta chains derived from one specimen sequenced in a study of CD8+ T cells in alopecia areata listed by TCRdb under 2018. Receptor libraries were prepared by the immunoSEQ multiplex PCR assay. To provide template for TCR sequencing, every sample had RNA extracted and reverse transcribed into cDNA. Drawn from immuneACCESS, this table holds only the in-frame rearrangements with V and J called that TCRdb kept. Clones are partly lost; checked studies trace under half to an unresolved V gene and leave the rest unexplained. In this sample the table shows about 190,000 clones, 60% of which occur a single time. The top ten clones comprise approximately 1% of the sample. Per the publication, the time point label means: around 26 weeks on oral tofacitinib. Taken with the paper, the label for treatment or condition translates to: oral pan-JAK inhibitor, 5-10 mg twice daily.

The source material was CD4+ T cells sorted from blood, sampled at week 24, from a patient treated with tofacitinib. Source of these receptors: a human donor with alopecia areata.

V and J are TRBV7-7 and TRBJ2-7; the D call may be TRBD1 or TRBD2 (6 bases each). With 2 bases removed from V and 0 bases from J, the gap between germline ends came to 14 bases. The germline gives CDR1 SSHAT, CDR2 FNYEAQ (reference sequence). This CDR3 has 16 residues. CDR3 nucleotides: TGTGCCAGCAGCTTAAGCTGGGGGGCTCTCTCCTACGAGCAGTACTTC. It is translated as CASSLSWGALSYEQYF.

V gene TRBV14 combines with J gene TRBJ2-4, with D uncertain. Germline loops: CDR1 SGHDN, CDR2 FVKESK. V lost 2 bases to trimming and J lost 6 bases, with 8 bases between them. This CDR3 region has 13 residues. The CDR3 DNA reads TGTGCCAGCAGCCAACTTGAAAGAAACATTCAGTACTTC. Its protein product is CASSQLERNIQYF.

The rearrangement links TRBV5-6 to TRBJ2-3, with TRBD2 identical over 7 bases. Germline trimming cut 2 bases from V and 9 bases from J; bases unmatched to any gene: 3. The V gene's germline CDR1 is SGHDT and CDR2 YYEEEE. The CDR3 length is 12 residues. CDR3 nucleotide sequence: TGTGCCAGCAGCTTAGGGAGGGTCACGCAGTATTTT. Encoded protein: CASSLGRVTQYF.